This TCR beta chain appears in the sequencing data of a study of shared clonotypes between healthy human individuals (dated by TCRdb to 2018 to 2020). About the study as a whole: A few men and two women, aged 18 to 49 years, made up the cohort. Between about 0.85 and 9.5 billion PBMCs per donor were obtained by leukapheresis. For each donor, CD4 naive and CD4 memory were each run on three plates, CD8 naive on two plates, and CD8 memory on one plate. Different laboratories and diverse techniques were used to prepare libraries and sequence TCR repertoires, to increase sequencing depth and limit assay-specific biases. The study deeply sequenced blood TCR repertoires of 5 or 6 healthy adults to estimate repertoire size and the extent of clonotype sharing between individuals. General study outcomes and caveats: Sampling was limited to blood, and TCR repertoires in tissue likely differ from TCR repertoires in blood. Pairwise subsampling indicated that sequencing depth was expected to affect the degree of clonotype sharing among donors. When a few donors were compared, the shared fraction of clonotypes was roughly 4.8% for naive CD4, roughly 3.4% for naive CD8, 2% to 2.5% for memory CD4, and 0.35% to 0.4% for memory CD8. The genetic and exposure-history diversity represented was limited by the small number of donors. Larger estimated clonotype richness was generally found for naive subsets than for memory subsets. Incomplete sequencing was indicated by rarefaction of sorted-subset datasets, despite the large sequencing depth. Clonotypes shared by all four sorted-subset donors showed higher generation probabilities than non-shared clonotypes.

TCR CDR3 regions were amplified from genomic DNA by multiplex PCR using the deep immunoSEQ assay. Extracted genomic DNA from each cell subset was spread evenly across all wells of several immunoSEQ 96-well plates, with each plate serving as a replicate. For sorted subsets, each replicate PCR was loaded with about 0.2 ug genomic DNA, equivalent to roughly 30,000 T cell genomes. Purified libraries were measured with a Qubit 3.0 fluorometer, size-checked on a Bioanalyzer 2100, and measured again with the KAPA Library Quantification kit. Every immunoSEQ 96-well plate was sequenced on a separate single-read 150-cycle Illumina NextSeq 550 flow cell. On the authors' methods: Because the immunoSEQ output included only junctional sequences and no quality scores, the filtering could not be the same as the filtering used for full-length reads. Sequences were annotated with PyIR, a Python wrapper for IgBLAST v1.9, using IMGT germline references to assign V/J genes and CDR3. Reads with weak V/J assignments (E-value above 1e-6), missing CDR3, stop codons, out-of-frame junctions, or ambiguous translated residues were removed. V3J clonotypes were defined as sequences sharing the same inferred V gene, J gene, and CDR3 amino acid sequence. Percentage overlap between repertoires was calculated by dividing the number of shared unique clonotypes by the size of the smaller repertoire. Three approaches were used to assess repertoire richness: RTK rarefaction, the Chao1 estimator, and Recon v2.1 estimates of unobserved clonotypes. For all TCRbeta clonotypes obtained by the gDNA method from several donors, generation probabilities were computed with OLGA. Drawn from immuneACCESS, this table holds only the in-frame rearrangements with V and J called that TCRdb kept. Clones are partly lost; checked studies trace under half to an unresolved V gene and leave the rest unexplained. D and trimming were read from the DNA, whereas the V and J calls and clone size are those reported in that table. Recorded for this sample are fewer than 3 million clones; 92% of them occurred a single time. The leading ten clones occupy around 0.38% of the sample.

Clipping removes 3 bases from V and 0 bases from J, with 8 as the unmatched junction base count. From a lookup of the germline V gene, CDR1 and CDR2 are MGHDK and SYGVNS. The cysteine opens and the phenylalanine closes a CDR3 of 18 amino acids. Here the CDR3 DNA is all that survives: 54 bases in frame from base 1. About this clone: The specificity of this receptor is unknown. No base quality information exists; no much larger clone differs at one position.

Healthy HIV-negative adults with no recently reported acute infections or vaccinations were included as donors. Only Caucasian adults living in Nashville, Tennessee, USA were represented among the donors. Magnetic negative selection was used to enrich CD4+ T cells, after which naive cells were positively selected on CD45RA and the negative fraction became the memory subset. Blood was collected by leukapheresis, and PBMCs were isolated by Ficoll-Histopaque density gradient centrifugation and then cryopreserved in liquid nitrogen vapor phase. Analytical flow cytometry was used to check the purity and quantity of each magnetically sorted T cell population. Genomic DNA was isolated from every sorted fraction and measured by UV absorbance on a Nanodrop 2000c.

The chain uses TRBV25-1 and TRBJ2-2; the central 9 bases match TRBD1. Sequenced input: naive CD4+ T cells from PBMCs. Reading the label with the study, this specimen's cell subset or site is: CD45RA+ positively selected. The receptor comes from a man between 18 and 29 years old in good health. Some clones in this sample may be carry-over from other donors' samples. For the CDR3, the sequence is CASSDDPGTGSNTGELFF. Here is the DNA: TGTGCCAGCAGTGACGACCCCGGGACAGGGTCGAACACCGGGGAGCTGTTTTTT. When the CDR3 is completed using the reference TRBV25-1 and TRBJ2-2 genes on either side, the full variable domain is EADIYQTPRYLVIGTGKKITLECSQTMGHDKMYWYQQDPGMELHLIHYSYGVNSTEKGDLSSESTVSRIRTEHFPLTLESARPSHTSQYLCASSDDPGTGSNTGELFFGEGSRLTVL.